The present entry profiles one T cell receptor beta chain with its context. This specimen belongs to a study of shared clonotypes between healthy human individuals. Study as a whole: Three plates each covered CD4 naive and memory; CD8 naive two, CD8 memory one.

Between the trimmed V and J ends, which lost 4 bases and 6 bases, there was a span of 16 bases. The CDR3 is 14 residues long. The germline V gene has CDR1 SGHAT and CDR2 FQNNGV. CD8 cells regarded as naive lacked CD45RO, were positively chosen for CCR7, and omitted terminally differentiated effector memory CD45RA+ cells. Clones were sequenced by immunoSEQ multiplex PCR, and TCRdb holds only the in-frame ones, with some missing. This table has around 2,000,000 clones, over 85% appearing once. The sequence derives from a man aged 18 to 35 in good health. The sample was naive CD8+ T cells sorted from blood. The rearrangement uses TRBV11-2 and TRBJ2-7; the D is unclear. The CDR3 nucleotides are TGTGCCAGCAGCTCCCCTGGTGAAGGGTCCGAGCAGTACTTC. This sequence encodes CASSSPGEGSEQYF.